The source of this T cell receptor (beta chain) is a study of T-cell memory formation after mild COVID-19 (dated by TCRdb to about 2021). About the full investigation: TCR sequence clusters from the two donors were largely donor specific. In a couple of donors, T-cell clones that expanded and contracted after mild COVID-19 were tracked by sequencing TCRalpha and TCRbeta repertoires over time. The cohort comprised two young, previously healthy adult volunteers, one female and one male. Beyond this particular receptor, the publication reports: Some responding clones were detected in pre-infection memory, suggesting pre-existing cross-reactive memory T cells joined the SARS-CoV-2 response. SARS-CoV-2 specificity was not confirmed for the second-wave clones peaking on day 37. Contracting CD4+ clones were found mainly in CM and EM memory subsets, while CD8+ clones were enriched in EMRA. The study covered only a couple of mild cases, and larger cohorts including severe cases with pre-infection samples were considered necessary. Balanced CD4/CD8 phenotypes were observed for clones contracting from day 15 to 85, whereas a bias towards CD4+ was observed for a second wave of clones expanding from day 15 to 37.

For sequencing, an Illumina NovaSeq 6000 was employed. TCRalpha and TCRbeta cDNA libraries were built by 5'RACE with constant-segment primers, adding sample barcodes and unique molecular identifiers. Trizol reagent was used to extract RNA from every sample. Library amplification was performed in two PCR steps, and a second sample barcode and Illumina TruSeq adapters were introduced in the second step. The libraries were sequenced on an Illumina NovaSeq using 2 x 150 bp paired-end reads. Regarding the original processing steps: With migec v1.2.7, reads were demultiplexed and then collapsed into UMI-guided consensus sequences. Using mixcr v2.1.11, UMI consensuses were aligned to TRA and TRB V and J templates and then assembled into clonotypes. Expanded or contracted clonotypes were those called significant by both edgeR and NoisET, with noise models trained on biological replicates. For edgeR calls, the cutoffs were a false discovery rate-adjusted p below 0.01 and a log2 fold-change threshold of 1. As an exploratory analysis of dynamics, max-normalized trajectories of the 1000 most abundant clonotypes were examined by PCA with hierarchical clustering. The CD4 or CD8 phenotype of responding clones was assigned using the separately sequenced CD4+ and CD8+ repertoires. The public reads were reprocessed in TCRdb via fastp at Q25 and MiXCR, keeping in-frame beta chains. Entries are consolidated by CDR3 protein sequence, retaining the most common genes and DNA. The V and J calls were determined by TCRdb, not by the authors. The sample data list fewer than 700,000 distinct CDR3 sequences, and roughly 22% of these were observed just once. Clones ranked in the top ten supply roughly 8.1% of the sample.

PBMCs were isolated by Ficoll-Paque density gradient centrifugation. Of note for this clonotype: Its antigen has not been determined. Per-base quality was not reported, and no clone a single base away is much larger than it.

Including cysteine and phenylalanine, the CDR3 has 15 amino acids. Only the CDR3 DNA stays, 45 bases, in frame from base 1. CDR1 and CDR2 are drawn from the germline V gene: LGHNA, YNFKEQ. Trimming takes 0 bases from V and 2 bases from J, and the germline ends sit 11 bases apart. The origin of this receptor is an adult woman who had mild COVID-19 (a few samples of this study predate the infection). The sample titles of this study are shuffled in the database, so cell type and time point are left out; the donor was told from shared clones. The specimen was PBMCs or a T cell subset sorted from them (not recorded which). The chain is assembled from TRBV4-2 and TRBJ2-7; the D segment could be TRBD2, given 5 matching bases. DNA sequence: TGTGCCAGCAGCCAAGATTTTGGGAGAACCTACGAGCAGTACTTC. It encodes CASSQDFGRTYEQYF.